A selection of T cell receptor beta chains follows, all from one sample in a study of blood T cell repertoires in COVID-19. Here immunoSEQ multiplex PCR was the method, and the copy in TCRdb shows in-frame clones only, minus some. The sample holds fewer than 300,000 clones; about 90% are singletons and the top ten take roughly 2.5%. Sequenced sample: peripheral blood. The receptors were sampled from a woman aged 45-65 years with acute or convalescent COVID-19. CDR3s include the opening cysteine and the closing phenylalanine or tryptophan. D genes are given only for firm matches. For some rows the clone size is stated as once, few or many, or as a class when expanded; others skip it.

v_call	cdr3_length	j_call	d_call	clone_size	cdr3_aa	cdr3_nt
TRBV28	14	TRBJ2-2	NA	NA	CASGRSGNTGELFF	TGTGCCAGCGGGCGTAGCGGGAACACCGGGGAGCTGTTTTTT
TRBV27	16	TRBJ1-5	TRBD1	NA	CASSLRPGGLNQPQHF	TGTGCCAGCAGTCTTAGGCCAGGGGGCTTAAATCAGCCCCAGCATTTT
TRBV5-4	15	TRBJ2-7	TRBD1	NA	CASSLMYRGTYEQYF	TGTGCCAGCAGCTTGATGTACAGGGGCACCTACGAGCAGTACTTC
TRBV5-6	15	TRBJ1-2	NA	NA	CASSLGTRPNYGYTF	TGTGCCAGCAGCTTGGGGACAAGGCCCAACTATGGCTACACCTTC
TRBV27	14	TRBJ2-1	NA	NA	CASSLIGPGNEQFF	TGTGCCAGCAGCCTAATAGGACCAGGGAATGAGCAGTTCTTC
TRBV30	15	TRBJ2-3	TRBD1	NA	CAWSEGTASTDTQYF	TGTGCCTGGAGTGAAGGGACAGCCAGCACAGATACGCAGTATTTT
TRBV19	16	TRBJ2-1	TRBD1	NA	CASHPGAGGLSNEQFF	TGTGCCAGTCACCCGGGGGCAGGGGGCCTTTCAAATGAGCAGTTCTTC
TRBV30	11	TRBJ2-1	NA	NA	CACHRLDEQFF	TGTGCCTGCCACAGGTTAGATGAGCAGTTCTTC
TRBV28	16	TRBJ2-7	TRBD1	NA	CASMDRGIVQDYEQYF	TGTGCCAGCATGGACAGGGGGATTGTCCAGGATTACGAGCAGTACTTC
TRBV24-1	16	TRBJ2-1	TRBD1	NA	CATSDPTGVSYNEQFF	TGTGCCACCAGTGACCCGACAGGGGTATCCTACAATGAGCAGTTCTTC
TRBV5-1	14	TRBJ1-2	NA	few	CASSPDAVNPGYTF	TGCGCCAGCAGCCCCGACGCGGTAAATCCGGGCTACACCTTC
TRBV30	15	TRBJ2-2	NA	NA	CAWSVLARGTGELFF	TGTGCCTGGAGTGTACTCGCGCGGGGCACCGGGGAGCTGTTTTTT
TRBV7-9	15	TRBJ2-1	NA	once	CASIKVAGTFNEQFF	TGTGCCAGCATAAAAGTAGCCGGGACTTTTAATGAGCAGTTCTTC
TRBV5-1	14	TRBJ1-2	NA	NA	CASSPAPGNYGYTF	TGCGCCAGCAGCCCGGCCCCAGGGAACTATGGCTACACCTTC
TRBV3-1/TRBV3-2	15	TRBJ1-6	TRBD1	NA	CASSLRGQGSSPLHF	TGTGCCAGCAGCCTCCGCGGACAGGGCTCTTCACCCCTCCACTTT
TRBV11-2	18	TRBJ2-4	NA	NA	CASSSTTGTGLAKNIQYF	TGTGCCAGCAGCTCCACGACAGGGACTGGGTTAGCCAAAAACATTCAGTACTTC
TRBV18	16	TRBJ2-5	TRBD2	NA	CASSPVRLAGMETQYF	TGTGCCAGCTCACCGGTTCGGCTAGCGGGAATGGAGACCCAGTACTTC
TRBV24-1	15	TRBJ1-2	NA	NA	CATSDRRGGQYGYTF	TGTGCCACCAGTGACCGGCGTGGGGGCCAATATGGCTACACCTTC
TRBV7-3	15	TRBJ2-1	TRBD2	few	CASSLGLAGRGEQFF	TGTGCCAGCAGCTTGGGACTAGCGGGACGTGGTGAGCAGTTCTTC
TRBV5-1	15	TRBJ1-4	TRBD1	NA	CASSLGDRTNEKLFF	TGCGCCAGCAGCTTGGGGGACAGAACTAATGAAAAACTGTTTTTT
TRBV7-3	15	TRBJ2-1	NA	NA	CASSLGVRGYNEQFF	TGTGCCAGCAGCTTGGGTGTAAGGGGCTACAATGAGCAGTTCTTC
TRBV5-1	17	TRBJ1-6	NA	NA	CASSLNSEGRGNSPLHF	TGCGCCAGCAGCTTAAATTCGGAGGGACGGGGTAATTCACCCCTCCACTTT
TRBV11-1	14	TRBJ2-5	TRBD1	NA	CASSLLGQGKTQYF	TGTGCCAGCAGCTTATTGGGACAGGGAAAGACCCAGTACTTC
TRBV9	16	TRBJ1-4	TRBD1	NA	CASSKDRDSVNEKLFF	TGTGCCAGCAGCAAAGACCGGGACAGCGTTAATGAAAAACTGTTTTTT
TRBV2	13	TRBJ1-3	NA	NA	CASTQDPGNTIYF	TGTGCCAGCACCCAGGATCCTGGAAACACCATATATTTT
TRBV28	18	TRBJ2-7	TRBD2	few	CASSPINWTSGNSYEQYF	TGTGCCAGCAGTCCAATAAACTGGACTAGCGGGAACTCCTACGAGCAGTACTTC
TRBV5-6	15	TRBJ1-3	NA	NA	CASSLDWSSGNTIYF	TGTGCCAGCAGCTTGGACTGGAGCTCTGGAAACACCATATATTTT
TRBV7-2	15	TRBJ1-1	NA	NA	CASSLVPGMTTEAFF	TGTGCCAGCAGCTTAGTCCCGGGGATGACGACTGAAGCTTTCTTT
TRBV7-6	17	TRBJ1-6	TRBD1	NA	CASSAWTGGFYNSPLHF	TGTGCCAGCAGCGCCTGGACAGGGGGCTTCTATAATTCACCCCTCCACTTT
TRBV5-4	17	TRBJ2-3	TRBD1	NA	CASSLGRGRLSTDTQYF	TGTGCCAGCAGCTTGGGCAGGGGGCGCCTAAGCACAGATACGCAGTATTTT
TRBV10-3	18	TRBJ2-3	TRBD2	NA	CAISDSGLAGESTDTQYF	TGTGCCATCAGTGACTCAGGGCTAGCGGGAGAGTCTACAGATACGCAGTATTTT
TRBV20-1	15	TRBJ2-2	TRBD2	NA	CSASRTSGTTGELFF	TGCAGTGCTAGTCGGACTAGCGGGACCACCGGGGAGCTGTTTTTT
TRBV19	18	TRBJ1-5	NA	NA	CASSKNPPGSNSNQPQHF	TGTGCCAGTAGTAAGAATCCTCCGGGATCAAATAGCAATCAGCCCCAGCATTTT
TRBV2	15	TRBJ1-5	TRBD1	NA	CASSDDRVSNQPQHF	TGTGCCAGCAGTGACGACAGGGTGAGCAATCAGCCCCAGCATTTT
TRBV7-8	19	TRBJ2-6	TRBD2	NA	CASSLDPTSGSTGANVLTF	TGTGCCAGCAGCTTAGATCCCACTAGCGGGAGTACTGGGGCCAACGTCCTGACTTTC